This passage covers 11 T cell receptor beta chains from one sample sequenced in a study of cytotoxic CD8 clonotypes in ibrutinib-treated CLL. Clones were sequenced by immunoSEQ multiplex PCR, and TCRdb holds only the in-frame ones, with some missing. The sample yields 150,000 to 200,000 clones, 70% to 90% seen once. Material: PBMCs, obtained at disease progression, from a patient treated with ibrutinib. Receptor source: a human donor with chronic lymphocytic leukemia.

The chain links TRBV4-1 to TRBJ2-1; D possibly matches TRBD1 or TRBD2 (5 bases each). The V gene's germline CDR1 is MGHRA and CDR2 YSYEKL. V gave up 2 bases and J gave up 12 bases, with 20 bases separating them. There are 15 residues in the CDR3. CDR3 sequence: CASSQLFVSGAMQFF. CDR3 bases: TGCGCCAGCAGCCAACTGTTTGTCTCCGGGGCGATGCAGTTCTTC.

A single count supports this clone. The V call is TRBV7-2, the J call TRBJ1-5, with D maybe TRBD1 (6 bases). Trimming took 6 bases from V and 4 from J, leaving 16 bases between them. The CDR3 totals 15 residues. Germline CDR1 is SGHTA and CDR2 is FQGNSA. The CDR3 loop reads CASRERGGLNQPQHF. The CDR3 DNA reads as TGTGCCAGCAGGGAACGGGGGGGGCTGAATCAGCCCCAGCATTTT.

This clone was observed a single time. The gene calls are TRBV7-9 and TRBJ1-2, with 8 positions matching TRBD1. The CDR3 length is 17 residues. With V trimmed by 2 bases and J by 2 bases, 10 bases remained unmatched. CDR1 is SEHNR and CDR2 is FQNEAQ in the germline V gene (reference sequence). In DNA form, the CDR3 reads TGTGCCAGCAGCTTAATGGGCAGGGGGCGATTAAACTATGGCTACACCTTC. Translating gives CASSLMGRGRLNYGYTF.

The chain employs TRBV14 and TRBJ1-1; D might be TRBD1 (5 bases). The CDR3 is made up of 15 amino acids. The germline V and J ends were trimmed by 4 bases and 5 bases, with 17 bases remaining between them. CDR1 and CDR2 (germline): SGHDN, FVKESK. The CDR3 here is CASSRWQGRDTEAFF. In DNA, the CDR3 is TGTGCCAGCAGCCGCTGGCAGGGAAGGGATACTGAAGCTTTCTTT.

Only one count was recorded for this clone. The rearrangement uses TRBV5-4 and TRBJ1-5; D is ambiguous. CDR3 size: 17 residues. CDR1 is SGHNT and CDR2 is YYREEE in the germline V gene (reference sequence). V lost 8 bases and J lost 5, with 26 bases in between. CDR3 DNA sequence: TGTGCCAGGGCTCCGTGGCAGTGGCGACGAAGGGATCAGCCCCAGCATTTT. Encoded protein: CARAPWQWRRRDQPQHF.

The chain joins TRBV18 to TRBJ2-7; the D is unclear. This CDR3 spans 13 amino acids. Trimming removed 6 bases at V and 6 bases at J, with 15 bases between. Per the germline V gene, CDR1 is KGHSH and CDR2 is LQKENI. CDR3 sequence: CASSAGDSREQYF. DNA for the CDR3: TGTGCCAGCTCGGCAGGAGATAGCCGCGAGCAGTACTTC.

This clone was seen only a few times. The J gene is TRBJ2-7, the V gene TRBV6-1; no definite D call. V was trimmed by 1 base and J by 5 bases, leaving 15 bases between them. This CDR3 has 15 amino acids. Germline V CDR1 and CDR2: MNHNS, SASEGT. The CDR3 here is CASSEGQPVSHEQYF. The CDR3 bases are TGTGCCAGCAGTGAAGGGCAGCCAGTTTCGCACGAGCAGTACTTC.

The gene calls are TRBV5-4 and TRBJ2-1; a weak D match, TRBD1 (5 bases). From germline, CDR1 is SGHNT and CDR2 YYREEE (reference sequence). The CDR3 contains 12 residues. Trimming cost V 0 bases and J 8 bases, with 6 bases left between them. Here the CDR3 DNA reads TGTGCCAGCAGCTTGGAGGGGTATGAGCAGTTCTTC. Its translation is CASSLEGYEQFF.

The gene calls are TRBV10-3 and TRBJ1-5; 7 bases are a match to TRBD1. The CDR3 is made up of 13 amino acids. Trimming took 9 bases from V and 5 from J; bases not matched to a gene: 7. CDR1 is ENHRY, CDR2 SYGVKD, per germline. The CDR3 sequence is CAISTGVHQPQHF. The CDR3 nucleotides read TGTGCCATTTCAACAGGGGTGCATCAGCCCCAGCATTTT.

This rearrangement joins TRBV10-3 to TRBJ2-7; 13 positions agree with TRBD2. Germline CDR1 is ENHRY and CDR2 is SYGVKD. The CDR3 is 15 residues long. V lost 3 bases and J lost 6; bases outside the gene matches: 5. CDR3 in DNA: TGTGCCATCAGTGAATCCGGACTAGCGGGAGCCGAGCAGTACTTC. Translated: CAISESGLAGAEQYF.

The rearrangement uses TRBV25-1 and TRBJ1-2, with 7 bases fitting TRBD1. J gave up 4 bases and V 7 bases, and 15 bases lay outside the gene matches. This CDR3 comprises 16 residues. Germline CDR1 is MGHDK and CDR2 is SYGVNS. DNA for the CDR3: TGTGCCAGCACATCCTCGAGGACAGGAGCTTTCTATGGCTACACCTTC. Its translation is CASTSSRTGAFYGYTF.